This TCR beta chain derives from a study of OX40 agonist ivuxolimab in advanced cancers. J gave up 5 bases and V 4 bases, and 11 bases lay outside the gene matches. Germline-derived CDR1 and CDR2 are SNHLY and FYNNEI. The CDR3 has 17 amino acids. TCRdb's table, derived via immunoSEQ multiplex PCR, lists solely in-frame clones and lacks some. The repertoire includes over 80,000 clones, roughly 86% of them detected once, and roughly 4% sits in the top ten. Sample: CD4+ or CD8+ T cells sorted from blood, taken in a trial of the OX40 agonist ivuxolimab. The origin of this receptor is an adult with an advanced solid tumor such as melanoma, head and neck, liver or kidney cancer. V and J are TRBV2 and TRBJ2-2; 9 nucleotides match TRBD2. CDR3 in DNA: TGTGCCAGCAGTGTGTTTAGAGCGGGAGGTTCTACCGGGGAGCTGTTTTTT. This encodes CASSVFRAGGSTGELFF.